The 8 T cell receptor beta chains presented below share a single source sample, sequenced in a study of preoperative IRX-2 immunotherapy in early breast cancer. Noted treatment: preoperative locoregional IRX-2 cytokine immunotherapy. Assay: immunoSEQ multiplex PCR; the TCRdb copy retains only in-frame clones and omits some. The top ten clones hold approximately 30% of a sample with approximately 15,000 clones, approximately 90% of them seen once. This specimen was acquired from a patient treated with IRX-2 immunotherapy. These receptor sequences come from a human donor with breast cancer.

The V gene is TRBV10-3, the J gene TRBJ2-7; the match to TRBD1 covers 8 bases. With V trimmed by 6 bases and J by 3 bases, 10 bases remained unmatched. Germline CDR1 reads ENHRY; CDR2 reads SYGVKD. The CDR3 consists of 15 residues. In DNA form, the CDR3 reads TGTGCCATCAGCCGATTCCCAGGGGGCATCTACGAGCAGTACGTC. Its translation: CAISRFPGGIYEQYV.

Comment on this clone: A read error may produce the germline difference seen at one junction end. The chain joins TRBV11-1 to TRBJ1-1; no reliable D call. From germline, CDR1 is SGHAT and CDR2 FQDESV (reference sequence). The CDR3 extends over 15 amino acids. The CDR3 nucleotides are TGTGCCAGCAGCTCCTCCGGGCCCCTGAATACTGAAGCTTTCTTT. Translation: CASSSSGPLNTEAFF.

CDR3 residues: CASSQDDADLLTDSGANVLTF. CDR3 sequence (DNA): TGCGCCAGCAGCCAAGACGACGCCGATTTGCTAACAGACTCTGGGGCCAACGTCCTGACTTTC. The J gene is TRBJ2-6, the V gene TRBV4-1; no definite D call. Germline V gives CDR1 MGHRA, CDR2 YSYEKL. V lost 0 bases, J lost 0 bases, and 21 bases lay in between. CDR3 length: 21 residues.

The sample holds one count of this clone. In DNA, the CDR3 is TGTGCCAGCAGCCCCGGGACTAGTCTGAGAGAGACCCAGTACTTC. Encoded protein: CASSPGTSLRETQYF. V usage is TRBV11-1 and J usage is TRBJ2-5; TRBD2 aligns across 8 bases. Trimming cost V 5 bases and J 4 bases; bases outside gene matches: 9. CDR3 length: 15 amino acids. Germline V CDR1 and CDR2: SGHAT, FQDESV (reference sequence).

This rearrangement joins TRBV2 to TRBJ2-7; maybe TRBD2 (5 bases). Germline loops: CDR1 SNHLY, CDR2 FYNNEI. The CDR3 has 15 residues. Trimming removed 6 bases at V and 6 bases at J, with 21 bases between. CDR3 coding DNA: TGTGCCAGCAGACCCACGGAACTAGGTCTAGGCGAGCAGTACTTC. This codes for CASRPTELGLGEQYF.

This rearrangement joins TRBV19 to TRBJ2-5; 7 nucleotides agree with TRBD1. J was trimmed by 2 bases and V by 3 bases; bases with no gene match: 9. The CDR3 runs to 16 residues. Germline CDR1 is LNHDA and CDR2 is SQIVND (reference sequence). The CDR3 here is CASSIRPGTAQETQYF. The CDR3 nucleotides read TGTGCCAGTAGTATTCGCCCCGGGACAGCTCAAGAGACCCAGTACTTC.

This chain connects TRBV7-8 to TRBJ1-2; no firm D call. V was shortened by 8 bases and J by 8 bases, with 15 bases between the two germline ends. The CDR3 spans 12 residues. From germline, CDR1 is SGHVS and CDR2 FQNEAQ. In DNA, the CDR3 is TGTGCCAGCCCCACCCCCCCCGGAGGCTACACCTTC. It is translated as CASPTPPGGYTF.

The gene calls are TRBV7-6 and TRBJ2-1; TRBD1 agrees at 7 bases. Germline assignment: CDR1 SGHVS and CDR2 FNYEAQ. The CDR3 totals 16 residues. V gave up 1 base and J gave up 6 bases; unmatched junction bases: 9. The CDR3 bases are TGTGCCAGCAGCTTAGATAGACAGGGTAGGGCCAATGAGCAGTTCTTC. This encodes CASSLDRQGRANEQFF.